This T cell receptor beta chain was captured in a study of blood T cell repertoires in COVID-19. Study-level information: The samples span acute and convalescent COVID-19 from the United States, Italy and Spain. Nucleic acid was either cDNA or gDNA, and it came from T cells, B-cell-depleted T cells, or PBMCs.

For this clone: One end of the junction is discordant with germline, which a read error may explain.

CDR1 is SGHDT, CDR2 YYEEEE, per germline. This CDR3 spans 15 amino acids. In the source study's methods: Researchers report that nucleated cell counts were estimated from reference gene primer amplification. Some clones are missing from TCRdb's copy, which holds only in-frame ones; the method was immunoSEQ multiplex PCR. Clonal size and the V and J genes are those of that table, whereas D and trimming came from the DNA. Found here are approximately 350,000 clones, about four fifths of them singletons; the top ten hold almost 3%. This sequence originates from a man younger than 40 with active or convalescent COVID-19. The sample was peripheral blood. J is TRBJ2-7 and V is TRBV5-6; perhaps TRBD1 as D (6 bases). As DNA, the CDR3 is TGTGCCAGCACCGAAACCGGGACACAAGGCTACGCGCAGTACTTC. Translation gives CASTETGTQGYAQYF.